These 25 T cell receptor beta chains came from one sample sequenced in a study of shared clonotypes between healthy human individuals. TCRdb keeps only in-frame clones here, not all; method: immunoSEQ multiplex PCR. This sample has hundreds of thousands of clones, with roughly 72% found just once. Sequenced sample: memory CD4+ T cells sorted from blood. Noted subset: CD45RA-negative fraction. Receptors originate from a woman in her 30s in good health.

The V gene is TRBV7-3, the J gene TRBJ2-2, with D perhaps matching TRBD1 (5 bases). The CDR3 runs 16 residues. Per germline, CDR1 SGHTA and CDR2 FQGTGA. V gave up 1 base and J gave up 1 base, with 10 bases separating them. This CDR3 is CASSLKWTQNTGELFF. For the CDR3, the DNA is TGTGCCAGCAGCTTAAAATGGACACAGAACACCGGGGAGCTGTTTTTT.

The chain joins TRBV11-2 to TRBJ2-5; 10 positions agree with TRBD1. V gave up 6 bases and J gave up 4 bases; unmatched junction bases: 8. This CDR3 spans 15 amino acids. Germline V gene lookup returns CDR1 SGHAT and CDR2 FQNNGV. This CDR3 is CASRPRGQGGETQYF. CDR3 bases: TGTGCCAGCAGACCCCGCGGACAGGGGGGAGAGACCCAGTACTTC.

In regard to this clone: This may arise from a read error, as a much more abundant clone is one base away. The genes are TRBV28 and TRBJ2-1, with TRBD1 matching over 8 bases. This CDR3 is built from 13 residues. Trimming cost V 2 bases and J 6 bases; bases outside gene matches: 0. Germline CDR1 reads MDHEN; CDR2 reads SYDVKM. CDR3 sequence reads: CASSLGTGNEQFF. The CDR3 DNA reads as TGTGCCAGCAGTTTAGGGACAGGCAATGAGCAGTTCTTC.

V usage is TRBV10-3 and J usage is TRBJ2-7; 7 bases line up with TRBD2. The CDR3 contains 14 residues. Germline lookup yields CDR1 ENHRY and CDR2 SYGVKD. V gave up 1 base and J gave up 1 base; unmatched junction bases: 1. CDR3 sequence: CAISEWGGSYEQYF. CDR3 nucleotide sequence: TGTGCCATCAGTGAGTGGGGGGGTTCCTACGAGCAGTACTTC.

The chain links TRBV5-1 to TRBJ1-2; maybe TRBD1 (6 bases). This CDR3 has 16 amino acids. Trimming stripped 5 bases from V and 7 bases from J, with 24 bases between. The V gene's germline CDR1 is SGHRS and CDR2 YFSETQ. CDR3 bases: TGCGCCAGCAGAGCGGGGAGGATGACAGGTCTTAGTGGCTACACCTTC. Protein sequence: CASRAGRMTGLSGYTF.

The chain combines TRBV7-9 with TRBJ2-1; 9 nucleotides line up with TRBD1. This CDR3 is built from 16 residues. J lost 1 base, V lost 3 bases, and 4 bases had no gene match. Germline CDR1 reads SEHNR; CDR2 reads FQNEAQ (reference sequence). CDR3 in DNA: TGTGCCAGCAGCTTGGAGGACAGGGGTTCCTACAATGAGCAGTTCTTC. Translation: CASSLEDRGSYNEQFF.

For this clone: One base away lies a much larger clone, so this may be a sequencing read error. The rearrangement joins TRBV4-1 to TRBJ2-1; 11 bases are shared with TRBD2. Trimming at V came to 2 bases and at J to 0 bases, leaving 15 bases not matched to a gene. From germline, CDR1 is MGHRA and CDR2 YSYEKL. This CDR3 has 21 amino acids. CDR3 in amino acids: CASSQRVPGLAERSSYNEQFF. The CDR3 region has the DNA TGCGCCAGCAGCCAACGCGTGCCGGGACTAGCGGAAAGGAGCTCCTACAATGAGCAGTTCTTC.

This chain joins TRBV19 and TRBJ1-4; TRBD1 might be the D (5 bases). Trimming took 3 bases from V and 8 from J, leaving 13 bases between them. Germline V lookup: CDR1 LNHDA, CDR2 SQIVND (reference sequence). The CDR3 runs 14 residues. In DNA, the CDR3 is TGTGCCAGTAGTATTGGGCAGGGCGGCGAAAAACTGTTTTTT. This codes for CASSIGQGGEKLFF.

A few counts support this clone. The rearrangement uses TRBV28 and TRBJ2-1; 7 bases are shared with TRBD1. The CDR3 consists of 15 residues. Germline V CDR1 and CDR2: MDHEN, SYDVKM. V dropped 5 bases and J dropped 4; count of bases not matched to a gene: 8. CDR3: CASSGNRGRYNEQFF. The CDR3 region has the DNA TGTGCCAGCAGTGGCAACAGGGGACGATACAATGAGCAGTTCTTC.

CDR3: CASSLSTGFGTEAFF. The CDR3 nucleotides read TGCGCCAGCAGCCTATCGACAGGGTTTGGCACTGAAGCTTTCTTT. The chain links TRBV5-1 to TRBJ1-1, with 7 bases fitting TRBD1. The CDR3 loop spans 15 amino acids. V lost 4 bases, J lost 4 bases, and 10 bases stayed unmatched. CDR1 SGHRS and CDR2 YFSETQ come from the germline V gene.

The chain links TRBV7-7 to TRBJ1-1, with no clear D. The CDR3 totals 13 residues. Germline V gene sequence: CDR1 SSHAT, CDR2 FNYEAQ (reference sequence). Trimming removed 4 bases from V and 2 bases from J, with 8 bases in between. The CDR3 coding sequence is TGTGCCAGCAGCTCCGACATAAACACTGAAGCTTTCTTT. Its protein product is CASSSDINTEAFF.

V and J are TRBV2 and TRBJ2-1; TRBD2 agrees at 11 bases. Germline V CDR1 and CDR2: SNHLY, FYNNEI. V lost 7 bases to trimming and J lost 6 bases; unmatched junction nucleotides: 2. The CDR3 contains 13 residues. Here the CDR3 reads CASKTSGSNEQFF. CDR3 nucleotides: TGTGCCAGCAAAACTAGCGGGAGCAATGAGCAGTTCTTC.

The chain combines TRBV19 with TRBJ2-6; possible D gene TRBD1, 5 bases. Trimming pared 4 bases from V and 0 bases from J, leaving 16 bases between. The CDR3 has 18 residues. Per the germline V gene, CDR1 is LNHDA and CDR2 is SQIVND (reference sequence). The CDR3 region has the DNA TGTGCCAGTAGTAGGGCGGTACAGGATCCCTCTGGGGCCAACGTCCTGACTTTC. Translation gives CASSRAVQDPSGANVLTF.

The chain carries TRBV6-6 and TRBJ2-2, with D perhaps matching TRBD1 (6 bases). Germline V gene lookup returns CDR1 MNHNY and CDR2 SVGAGI (reference sequence). The CDR3 loop spans 13 amino acids. V was shortened by 4 bases and J by 6 bases, with 9 bases between the two germline ends. CDR3 protein: CASSSQGSGELFF. CDR3 sequence (DNA): TGTGCCAGCAGTTCACAGGGATCCGGGGAGCTGTTTTTT.

This clone was seen just once. The chain carries TRBV7-2 and TRBJ2-5; 14 bases map to TRBD2. The V gene end was trimmed by 6 bases and the J gene end by 9 bases; junction bases not matched to a gene: 12. Germline lookup yields CDR1 SGHTA and CDR2 FQGNSA. The CDR3 has 16 amino acids. The CDR3 sequence is CASRPWTSGRTGAQYF. The CDR3 DNA is TGTGCCAGCAGGCCCTGGACTAGCGGGAGGACCGGGGCCCAGTACTTC.

This clone was detected once. Other nucleotide sequences in the sample specify the same CDR3. The V gene is TRBV7-8, the J gene TRBJ2-6; D is ambiguous. The V end lost 1 base, the J end lost 0 bases, and 4 bases lay between the germline ends. There are 15 residues in the CDR3. Germline CDR1 is SGHVS and CDR2 is FQNEAQ. The CDR3 DNA reads TGTGCCAGCAGCTTAGGGGTCTCTGGGGCCAACGTCCTGACTTTC. Protein sequence: CASSLGVSGANVLTF.

V gene TRBV27 combines with J gene TRBJ2-3, with TRBD2 matching 13 bases. The CDR3 runs to 18 residues. Germline CDR1 is MNHEY and CDR2 is SMNVEV (reference sequence). V was clipped by 4 bases and J by 3 bases; unmatched bases: 10. CDR3 amino acids: CASSSRQLAGGPTDTQYF. The CDR3 bases are TGTGCCAGCAGTTCGCGACAACTAGCGGGAGGGCCGACAGATACGCAGTATTTT.

The V call is TRBV10-1, the J call TRBJ1-4, with 7 bases identical to TRBD1. Germline V gives CDR1 WNHNN, CDR2 SYGVQD (reference sequence). V shed 6 bases, J shed 2 bases, and the junction held 3 bases outside the gene matches. The CDR3 has 14 amino acids. The CDR3 loop is CASSSGQTNEKLFF. CDR3 sequence (DNA): TGCGCCAGCAGCTCGGGACAGACTAATGAAAAACTGTTTTTT.

The chain couples TRBV15 to TRBJ1-3, with 8 bases identical to TRBD1. There are 14 residues in the CDR3. V shed 6 bases and J 6 bases; nucleotides not matched to a gene: 7. Germline CDR1 LNHNV, CDR2 YYDKDF (reference sequence). This CDR3 is CATRVDRAVNTIYF. The CDR3, as DNA: TGTGCCACCAGAGTGGACAGGGCTGTAAACACCATATATTTT.

This chain uses TRBV25-1 with TRBJ2-7; 10 bases agree with TRBD2. CDR1 MGHDK and CDR2 SYGVNS come from the germline V gene. Unmatched junction bases numbered 6, after V lost 8 bases and J lost 8 bases. The CDR3 has 12 amino acids. The CDR3 DNA reads as TGTGCCAGCTCGACTAGCGGGCAAAAGCAGTACTTC. Translation gives CASSTSGQKQYF.

The V call is TRBV9, the J call TRBJ2-2, with a weak D call TRBD2 (6 bases). Germline values: CDR1 SGDLS, CDR2 YYNGEE. Deletions cut 0 bases from V and 7 bases from J, with 16 bases between. CDR3 length: 16 residues. CDR3: CASSVDVGGFGGELFF. The CDR3 nucleotides are TGTGCCAGCAGCGTAGACGTCGGGGGTTTCGGCGGGGAGCTGTTTTTT.

The rearrangement joins TRBV10-1 to TRBJ2-3; D remains ambiguous. Between the trimmed V and J ends, which lost 4 bases and 2 bases, there was a span of 4 bases. Per the germline V gene, CDR1 is WNHNN and CDR2 is SYGVQD (reference sequence). The CDR3 runs to 12 residues. CDR3 residues: CASSAITDTQYF. The CDR3 coding sequence is TGCGCCAGCAGTGCGATCACAGATACGCAGTATTTT.

The rearrangement uses TRBV7-6 and TRBJ2-1; 10 bases line up with TRBD2. Germline CDR1 SGHVS, CDR2 FNYEAQ. CDR3 length: 13 residues. V shed 9 bases and J 8 bases; nucleotides not matched to a gene: 7. The CDR3 here is CASSSGSRYEQFF. DNA of the CDR3: TGTGCCAGTTCTAGCGGGAGCCGCTATGAGCAGTTCTTC. The entire variable domain, with the rest obtained from reference TRBV7-6 and TRBJ2-1, is as follows: GAGVSQSPRYKVTKRGQDVALRCDPISGHVSLYWYRQALGQGPEFLTYFNYEAQQDKSGLPNDRFSAERPEGSISTLTIQRTEQRDSAMYRCASSSGSRYEQFFGPGTRLTVL.

The V call is TRBV7-9, the J call TRBJ2-2, with a weak D call TRBD2 (6 bases). Trimming took 6 bases from V and 1 from J, leaving 15 bases between them. There are 16 residues in the CDR3. The germline CDR1 and CDR2 sequences are SEHNR and FQNEAQ (reference sequence). In DNA form, the CDR3 reads TGTGCCAGCAGTTACACCAGCGGGCAGAACACCGGGGAGCTGTTTTTT. Protein sequence: CASSYTSGQNTGELFF.

In this sample, this clone turned up many times. The rearrangement uses TRBV11-3 and TRBJ2-2; D gene uncertain. Germline V lookup: CDR1 SGHNT, CDR2 YENEEA. Between the trimmed V and J ends, which lost 1 base and 5 bases, there was a span of 5 bases. The CDR3 runs to 13 residues. The CDR3 coding sequence is TGTGCCAGCAGCTTAGGCCCAACCGGGGAGCTGTTTTTT. Protein product: CASSLGPTGELFF.